The clone carrying this T cell receptor beta chain was seen many times. The germline CDR1 and CDR2 sequences are SGHTA and FQGNSA. V lost 2 bases, J lost 0 bases, and 2 bases stayed unmatched. CDR3 size: 15 residues. This entry comes from a study of spatial heterogeneity in lung cancer. Study background: The donor population consisted of some 67 patients with untreated, early-stage non-small cell lung cancer. Available follow-up PBMC samples, collected a median of about 2 years post-resection, were sequenced. Unique TCR and UMI combinations averaged more than ten appearances each in raw reads.

Documented time point: blood at routine non-recurrence follow-up after resection. Every TCR cDNA molecule bore its own unique molecular identifier. In TCRdb, the 5' RACE reads were re-called with MiXCR into one record per CDR3 protein. Of roughly 46,000 distinct CDR3 sequences detected, approximately 12% appear once; the ten largest clones hold 30% to 40%. The source material was PBMCs, sampled at follow-up. This chain uses TRBV7-2 with TRBJ1-2; the match to TRBD1 covers 8 bases. This sequence was found in a male donor with early-stage non-small cell lung cancer. CDR3 nucleotides: TGTGCCAGCAGCTTAAAGACAGGGGCTAACTATGGCTACACCTTC. Protein product: CASSLKTGANYGYTF. Combining the CDR3 with reference TRBV7-2 and TRBJ1-2 gives the whole variable domain GAGVSQSPSNKVTEKGKDVELRCDPISGHTALYWYRQSLGQGLEFLIYFQGNSAPDKSGLPSDRFSAERTGGSVSTLTIQRTQQEDSAVYLCASSLKTGANYGYTFGSGTRLTVV.